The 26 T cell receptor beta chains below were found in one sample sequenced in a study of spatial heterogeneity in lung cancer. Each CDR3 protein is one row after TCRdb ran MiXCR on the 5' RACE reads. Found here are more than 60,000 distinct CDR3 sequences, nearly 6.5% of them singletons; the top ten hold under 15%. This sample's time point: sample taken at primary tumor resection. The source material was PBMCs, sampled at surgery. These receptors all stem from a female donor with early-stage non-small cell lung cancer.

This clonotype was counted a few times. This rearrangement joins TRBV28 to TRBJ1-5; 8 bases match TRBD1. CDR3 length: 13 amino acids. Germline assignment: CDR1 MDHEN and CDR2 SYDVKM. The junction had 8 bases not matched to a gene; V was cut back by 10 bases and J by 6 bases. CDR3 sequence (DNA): TGTGCCACCATCGGACAGGGAGGTCAGCCCCAGCATTTT. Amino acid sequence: CATIGQGGQPQHF.

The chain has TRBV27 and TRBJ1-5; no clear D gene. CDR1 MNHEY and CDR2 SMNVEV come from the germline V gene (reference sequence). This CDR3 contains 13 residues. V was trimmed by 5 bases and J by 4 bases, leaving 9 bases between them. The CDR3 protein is CASSQRRNQPQHF. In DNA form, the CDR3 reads TGTGCCAGCAGTCAACGGCGGAATCAGCCCCAGCATTTT.

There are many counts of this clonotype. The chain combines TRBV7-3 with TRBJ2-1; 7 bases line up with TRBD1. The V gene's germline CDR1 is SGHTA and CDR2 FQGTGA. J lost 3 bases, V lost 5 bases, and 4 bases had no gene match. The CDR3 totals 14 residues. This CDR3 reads CASSAGTDYNEQFF. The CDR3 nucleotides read TGTGCCAGCAGCGCCGGGACAGACTACAATGAGCAGTTCTTC.

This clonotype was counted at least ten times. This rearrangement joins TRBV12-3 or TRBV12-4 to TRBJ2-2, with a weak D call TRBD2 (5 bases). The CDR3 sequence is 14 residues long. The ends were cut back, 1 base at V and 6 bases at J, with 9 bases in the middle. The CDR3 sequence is CASSLVQEAGELFF. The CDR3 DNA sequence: TGTGCCAGCAGTTTAGTGCAGGAGGCCGGGGAGCTGTTTTTT.

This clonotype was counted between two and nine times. The CDR3 nucleotides are TGTGCCAGCAGCTTAAACCCCAGGGACGCCAGCTCCTATAATTCACCCCTCCACTTT. This gives the protein CASSLNPRDASSYNSPLHF. The chain employs TRBV7-9 and TRBJ1-6, with D possibly TRBD1 on 5 matching bases. The V end lost 2 bases, the J end lost 0 bases, and 17 bases lay between the germline ends. CDR3 length: 19 residues. Per germline, CDR1 SEHNR and CDR2 FQNEAQ (reference sequence).

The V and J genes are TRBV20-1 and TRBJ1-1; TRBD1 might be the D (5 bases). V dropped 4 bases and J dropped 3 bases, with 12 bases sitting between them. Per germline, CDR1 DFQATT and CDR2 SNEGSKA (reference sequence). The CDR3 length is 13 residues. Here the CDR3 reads CSAKETVHTEAFF. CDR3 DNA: TGCAGTGCTAAGGAGACAGTACACACTGAAGCTTTCTTT.

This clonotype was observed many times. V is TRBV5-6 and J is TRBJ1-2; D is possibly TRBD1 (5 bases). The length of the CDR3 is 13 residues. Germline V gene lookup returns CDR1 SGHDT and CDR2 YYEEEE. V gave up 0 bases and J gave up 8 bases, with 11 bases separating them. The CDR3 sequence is CASSLGQGHGYTF. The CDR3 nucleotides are TGTGCCAGCAGCTTGGGGCAGGGTCACGGCTACACCTTC.

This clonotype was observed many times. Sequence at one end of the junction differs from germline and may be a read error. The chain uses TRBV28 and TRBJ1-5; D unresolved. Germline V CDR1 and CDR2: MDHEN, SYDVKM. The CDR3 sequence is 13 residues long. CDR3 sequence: CASSFPPLQAQHF. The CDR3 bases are TGTGCCAGCAGCTTCCCTCCTCTTCAGGCCCAGCATTTT.

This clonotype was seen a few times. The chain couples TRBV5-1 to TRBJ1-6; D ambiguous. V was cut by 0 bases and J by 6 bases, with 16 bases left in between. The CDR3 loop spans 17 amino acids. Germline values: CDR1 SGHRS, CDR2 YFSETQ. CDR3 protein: CASSLGDSPIGNSPLHF. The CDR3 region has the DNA TGCGCCAGCAGCTTGGGCGACTCGCCGATTGGTAATTCACCCCTCCACTTT.

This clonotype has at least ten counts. CDR3 region: CASSYSDQSAVDTGELFF. CDR3 DNA sequence: TGTGCCAGCAGTTACTCCGACCAAAGCGCGGTTGACACCGGGGAGCTGTTTTTT. This rearrangement joins TRBV6-5 to TRBJ2-2; no clear D gene. The CDR3 contains 18 residues. Trimming pared 0 bases from V and 3 bases from J, leaving 17 bases between. CDR1 is MNHEY, CDR2 SVGAGI, per germline.

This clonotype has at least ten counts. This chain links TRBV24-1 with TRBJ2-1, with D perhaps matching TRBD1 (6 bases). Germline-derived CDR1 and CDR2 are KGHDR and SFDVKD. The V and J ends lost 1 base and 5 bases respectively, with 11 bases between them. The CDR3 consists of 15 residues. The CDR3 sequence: CATSDFETGDNEQFF. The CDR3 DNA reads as TGTGCCACCAGTGATTTTGAGACAGGCGACAATGAGCAGTTCTTC.

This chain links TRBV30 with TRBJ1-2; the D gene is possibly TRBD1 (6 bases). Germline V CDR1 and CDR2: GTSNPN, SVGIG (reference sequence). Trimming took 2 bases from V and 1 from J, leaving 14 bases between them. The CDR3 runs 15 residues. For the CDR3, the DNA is TGTGCCTGGAGTTTAACAGGGTTCGGTAACTATGGCTACACCTTC. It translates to CAWSLTGFGNYGYTF. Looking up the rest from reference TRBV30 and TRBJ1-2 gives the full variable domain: SQTIHQWPATLVQPVGSPLSLECTVEGTSNPNLYWYRQAAGRGLQLLFYSVGIGQISSEVPQNLSASRPQDRQFILSSKKLLLSDSGFYLCAWSLTGFGNYGYTFGSGTRLTVV.

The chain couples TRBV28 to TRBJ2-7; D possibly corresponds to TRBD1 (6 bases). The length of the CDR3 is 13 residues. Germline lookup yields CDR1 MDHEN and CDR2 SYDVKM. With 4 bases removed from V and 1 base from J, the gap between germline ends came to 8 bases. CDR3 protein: CASSSGQSYEQYF. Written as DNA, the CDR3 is TGTGCCAGCAGTTCGGGACAATCCTACGAGCAGTACTTC.

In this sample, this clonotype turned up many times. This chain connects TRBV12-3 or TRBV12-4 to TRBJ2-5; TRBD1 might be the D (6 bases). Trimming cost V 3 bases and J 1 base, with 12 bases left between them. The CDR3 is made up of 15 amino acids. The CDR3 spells CASSFRRGGQETQYF. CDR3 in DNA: TGTGCCAGCAGTTTTCGCAGGGGCGGCCAAGAGACCCAGTACTTC.

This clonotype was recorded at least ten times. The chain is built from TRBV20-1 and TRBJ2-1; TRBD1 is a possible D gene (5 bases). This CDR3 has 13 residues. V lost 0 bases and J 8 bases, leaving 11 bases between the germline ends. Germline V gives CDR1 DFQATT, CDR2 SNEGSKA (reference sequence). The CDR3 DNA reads TGCAGTGCTAGAGAGGGTAGGGGTCATGAGCAGTTCTTC. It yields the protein CSAREGRGHEQFF.

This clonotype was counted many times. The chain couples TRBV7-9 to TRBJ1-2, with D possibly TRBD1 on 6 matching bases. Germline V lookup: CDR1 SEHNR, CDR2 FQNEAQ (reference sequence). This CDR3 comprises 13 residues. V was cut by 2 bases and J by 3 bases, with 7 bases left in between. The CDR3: CASSLQGHYGYTF. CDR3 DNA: TGTGCCAGCAGCTTACAGGGGCACTATGGCTACACCTTC.

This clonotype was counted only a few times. The CDR3 DNA is TGTGCCACCAGCAGAGAAGGTCTGGGCCGCACAGATACGCAGTATTTT. Translation: CATSREGLGRTDTQYF. The V call is TRBV15, the J call TRBJ2-3; D unclear. V was clipped by 0 bases and J by 1 base, with 11 bases between them. CDR1 LNHNV and CDR2 YYDKDF come from the germline V gene (reference sequence). This CDR3 is 16 amino acids long.

The CDR3 reads CASSFGAYPSYGYTF. CDR3 nucleotides: TGTGCCAGCAGCTTCGGCGCGTATCCAAGTTATGGCTACACCTTC. The V and J genes are TRBV7-9 and TRBJ1-2, with D hard to call. Germline V lookup: CDR1 SEHNR, CDR2 FQNEAQ (reference sequence). Trimming took off 3 bases at V and 5 bases at J, with 16 bases between the two ends. This CDR3 contains 15 residues. The full variable domain, its missing parts supplied by reference TRBV7-9 and TRBJ1-2, is DTGVSQNPRHKITKRGQNVTFRCDPISEHNRLYWYRQTLGQGPEFLTYFQNEAQLEKSRLLSDRFSAERPKGSFSTLEIQRTEQGDSAMYLCASSFGAYPSYGYTFGSGTRLTVV.

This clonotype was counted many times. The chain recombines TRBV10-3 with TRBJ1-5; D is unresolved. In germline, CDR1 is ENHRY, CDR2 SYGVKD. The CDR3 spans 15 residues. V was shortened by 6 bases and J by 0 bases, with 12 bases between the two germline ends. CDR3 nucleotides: TGTGCCATCAGAGAAGGACCAAATAGCAATCAGCCCCAGCATTTT. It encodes CAIREGPNSNQPQHF.

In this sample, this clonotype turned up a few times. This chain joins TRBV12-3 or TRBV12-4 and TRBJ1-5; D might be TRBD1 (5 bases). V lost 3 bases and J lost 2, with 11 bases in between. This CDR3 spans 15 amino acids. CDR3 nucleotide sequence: TGTGCCAGCAGTTTGACTCAGGGAGGCAATCAGCCCCAGCATTTT. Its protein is CASSLTQGGNQPQHF.

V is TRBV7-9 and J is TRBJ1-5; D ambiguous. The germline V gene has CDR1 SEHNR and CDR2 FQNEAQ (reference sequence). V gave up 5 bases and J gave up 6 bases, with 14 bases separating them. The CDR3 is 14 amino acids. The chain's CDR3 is CASSTELTGQPQHF. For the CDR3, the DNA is TGTGCCAGCAGCACTGAACTCACTGGTCAGCCCCAGCATTTT. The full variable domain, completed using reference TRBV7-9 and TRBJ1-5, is DTGVSQNPRHKITKRGQNVTFRCDPISEHNRLYWYRQTLGQGPEFLTYFQNEAQLEKSRLLSDRFSAERPKGSFSTLEIQRTEQGDSAMYLCASSTELTGQPQHFGDGTRLSIL.

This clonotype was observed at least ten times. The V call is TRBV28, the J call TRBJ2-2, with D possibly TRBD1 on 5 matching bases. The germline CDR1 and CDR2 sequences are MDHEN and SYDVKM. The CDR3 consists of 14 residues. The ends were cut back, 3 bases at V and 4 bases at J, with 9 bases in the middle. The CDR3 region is CASSFGASTGELFF. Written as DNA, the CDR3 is TGTGCCAGCAGTTTTGGGGCCAGCACCGGGGAGCTGTTTTTT. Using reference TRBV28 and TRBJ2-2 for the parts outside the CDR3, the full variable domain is DVKVTQSSRYLVKRTGEKVFLECVQDMDHENMFWYRQDPGLGLRLIYFSYDVKMKEKGDIPEGYSVSREKKERFSLILESASTNQTSMYLCASSFGASTGELFFGEGSRLTVL.

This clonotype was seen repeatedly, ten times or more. The CDR3 DNA reads as TGTGCCAGCAGTTTATTCTCAGGGTCAAAGAATTCACCCCTCCACTTT. Translating it yields CASSLFSGSKNSPLHF. The rearrangement links TRBV28 to TRBJ1-6; possible D gene TRBD1, 5 bases. Germline CDR1 reads MDHEN; CDR2 reads SYDVKM. With 1 base removed from V and 7 bases from J, the gap between germline ends came to 14 bases. The CDR3 loop spans 16 amino acids. Complete variable domain (other parts from reference TRBV28 and TRBJ1-6): DVKVTQSSRYLVKRTGEKVFLECVQDMDHENMFWYRQDPGLGLRLIYFSYDVKMKEKGDIPEGYSVSREKKERFSLILESASTNQTSMYLCASSLFSGSKNSPLHFGNGTRLTVT.

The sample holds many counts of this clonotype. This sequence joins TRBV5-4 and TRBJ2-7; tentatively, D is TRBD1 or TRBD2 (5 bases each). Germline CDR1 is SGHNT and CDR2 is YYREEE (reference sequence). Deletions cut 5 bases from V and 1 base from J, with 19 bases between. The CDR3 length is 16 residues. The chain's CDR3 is CASSMDGASGSYEQYV. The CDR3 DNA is TGTGCCAGCAGTATGGACGGGGCCTCGGGGTCCTACGAGCAGTACGTC.

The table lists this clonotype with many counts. The CDR3 is CASSVRGDRVGTEAFF. The CDR3 nucleotides read TGTGCCAGCAGCGTCCGGGGGGACAGGGTCGGCACTGAAGCTTTCTTT. The rearrangement links TRBV9 to TRBJ1-1; 9 bases map to TRBD1. Germline CDR1 and CDR2: SGDLS and YYNGEE. This CDR3 is 16 amino acids long. Trimming removed 2 bases from V and 4 bases from J; junction bases left unmatched: 9.

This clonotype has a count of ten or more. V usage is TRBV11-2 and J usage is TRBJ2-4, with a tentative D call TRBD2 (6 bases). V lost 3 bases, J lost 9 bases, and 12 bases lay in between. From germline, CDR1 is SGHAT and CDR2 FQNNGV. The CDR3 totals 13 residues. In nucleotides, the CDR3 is TGTGCCAGCAGCTTGGGGGGATTGGGCATTCAGTACTTC. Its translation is CASSLGGLGIQYF.